What follows are 5 T cell receptor beta chains derived from one specimen sequenced in a study of T cell repertoires and Cas9 in healthy adults. TCRdb keeps only in-frame clones here, not all; method: immunoSEQ multiplex PCR. The sample has some 1,500 clones; roughly 79% are singletons. What was sequenced was SpCas9-reactive Tregs (CD4+, CD25+, CD127-, CD137+, CD154-) from PBMCs; culture status not recorded. These receptors were collected from a human donor in good health.

The genes are TRBV29-1 and TRBJ1-2; TRBD1 is a possible D gene (5 bases). Germline CDR1 SQVTM, CDR2 ANQGSEA. Deletions cut 4 bases from V and 1 base from J, with 10 bases between. The CDR3 runs to 13 residues. The CDR3 loop is CSVGQGLNYGYTF. CDR3 coding DNA: TGCAGCGTTGGGCAGGGCCTTAACTATGGCTACACCTTC. Full variable domain (missing parts from reference TRBV29-1 and TRBJ1-2): SAVISQKPSRDICQRGTSLTIQCQVDSQVTMMFWYRQQPGQSLTLIATANQGSEATYESGFVIDKFPISRPNLTFSTLTVSNMSPEDSSIYLCSVGQGLNYGYTFGSGTRLTVV.

The gene calls are TRBV19 and TRBJ1-1; D gene unclear. The V gene lost 7 bases and the J gene lost 7 bases, with 16 bases spanning the gap. The CDR3 has 13 amino acids. Germline CDR1 LNHDA, CDR2 SQIVND (reference sequence). As DNA, the CDR3 is TGTGCCAGTACCGCTAGTGTGGTTGTTGAAGCTTTCTTT. It encodes CASTASVVVEAFF.

The chain has TRBV5-4 and TRBJ2-5; 7 bases match TRBD2. V was pared by 0 bases and J by 2 bases, with 4 bases of the junction left unmatched. There are 15 residues in the CDR3. The germline CDR1 and CDR2 sequences are SGHNT and YYREEE (reference sequence). The CDR3 loop reads CASSLATGLQETQYF. CDR3 nucleotide sequence: TGTGCCAGCAGCTTGGCGACGGGACTACAAGAGACCCAGTACTTC. The whole variable domain, filled in from reference TRBV5-4 and TRBJ2-5, reads ETGVTQSPTHLIKTRGQQVTLRCSSQSGHNTVSWYQQALGQGPQFIFQYYREEENGRGNFPPRFSGLQFPNYSSELNVNALELDDSALYLCASSLATGLQETQYFGPGTRLLVL.

CDR3 protein: CASSPTSVTSGRGPQYF. The CDR3 coding sequence is TGTGCCAGCAGTCCCACTTCCGTAACTAGCGGGAGAGGACCACAGTATTTT. The chain combines TRBV28 with TRBJ2-3; 11 bases align to TRBD2. J was trimmed by 12 bases and V by 5 bases; bases with no gene match: 19. Germline-derived CDR1 and CDR2 are MDHEN and SYDVKM. This CDR3 has 17 residues.

The chain employs TRBV28 and TRBJ2-7, with D perhaps TRBD2 (5 bases). CDR3 length: 13 residues. CDR1 MDHEN and CDR2 SYDVKM come from the germline V gene. The germline V and J ends were trimmed by 4 bases and 5 bases, with 12 bases remaining between them. The CDR3 reads CASSSPGRNEQYV. CDR3 nucleotides: TGTGCCAGCAGTTCCCCGGGAAGGAACGAGCAGTACGTC.